This is a list of T cell receptor beta chains from one sample in a study of cytomegalovirus exposure and HLA in healthy donors. Sequencing was performed with immunoSEQ multiplex PCR; in TCRdb, only in-frame clones are kept and a portion is missing. Seen here are about 210,000 clones, around 83% observed once, and the top ten hold roughly 10%. Material for sequencing was PBMCs. These receptors were taken from a woman in her 50s in good health and CMV-seropositive. CDR3s include the opening cysteine and the closing phenylalanine or tryptophan. Fields, in order: clone size, D gene, V gene, J gene, CDR3 DNA, CDR3 protein. D genes are given only for firm matches. Some rows have no size entry. The others give once, few or many, or a class for an expanded clone.

NA	NA	TRBV18	TRBJ1-1	TGTGCCAGCTCATCTGGCAGGTCTGTTATGAACACTGAAGCTTTCTTT	CASSSGRSVMNTEAFF
NA	NA	TRBV9	TRBJ1-2	TGTGCCAGCAGTAAGCCCCTCTCGACCGGGAGCTACACCTTC	CASSKPLSTGSYTF
NA	NA	TRBV2	TRBJ1-3	TGTGCCAGCAGGGGACTTGCTGGAAACACCATATATTTT	CASRGLAGNTIYF
NA	TRBD2	TRBV7-9	TRBJ2-5	TGTGCCAGCAGCTGGGAGGGTTTAGGCACCCAGTACTTC	CASSWEGLGTQYF
NA	TRBD1	TRBV5-1	TRBJ1-4	TGCGCCAGCAGCCTAACAGGGGGGTGGAATGAAAAACTGTTTTTT	CASSLTGGWNEKLFF
NA	TRBD2	TRBV5-6	TRBJ2-1	TGTGCCAGCAGCTTCTTACTAGCGGGGGGGGACAATGAGCAGTTCTTC	CASSFLLAGGDNEQFF
once	NA	TRBV7-2	TRBJ2-1	TGTGCCAGCAGCGCACAGGGAGTCGGCGATGAGCAGTTCTTC	CASSAQGVGDEQFF
few	NA	TRBV4-1	TRBJ1-6	TGCGCCAGCAGCCAAAATTCCGGGACTGAGAATTCACCCCTCCACTTT	CASSQNSGTENSPLHF
NA	NA	TRBV7-9	TRBJ1-3	TGTGCCAGCAGCTTACCACTCAGGTTAAGCTCTGGAAACACCATATATTTT	CASSLPLRLSSGNTIYF
NA	NA	TRBV2	TRBJ1-1	TGTGCCAGCAGTGAAATTACTAATGAAGCTTTCTTT	CASSEITNEAFF
NA	TRBD1	TRBV7-7	TRBJ2-5	TGTGCCAGCAGCTCCTCAAGGGGGCAGCAAGAGACCCAGTACTTC	CASSSSRGQQETQYF
NA	NA	TRBV7-3	TRBJ1-6	TGTGCCAGCAGCTTAAGCAGGGGATCACCCCTCCACTTT	CASSLSRGSPLHF
NA	NA	TRBV5-4	TRBJ2-3	TGTGCCAGCAGTGGTCGCGGGGGCACAGATACGCAGTATTTT	CASSGRGGTDTQYF
few	NA	TRBV9	TRBJ2-2	TGTGCCAGCAGCGTGCGGGTGACCGGGGAGCTGTTTTTT	CASSVRVTGELFF
NA	TRBD1	TRBV28	TRBJ2-3	TGTGCCAGCAGTTCCCCAGGACAGGCCCCAGATACGCAGTATTTT	CASSSPGQAPDTQYF
NA	TRBD2	TRBV27	TRBJ2-2	TGTGCCAGCAGTTTAAATGGCGGGGGGGCCAGGGCGAACACCGGGGAGCTGTTTTTT	CASSLNGGGARANTGELFF
NA	NA	TRBV7-8	TRBJ2-6	TGTGCCAGCAGCCACTCTGGGGCCAACGTCCTGACTTTC	CASSHSGANVLTF
NA	TRBD1	TRBV29-1	TRBJ1-2	TGCAGCGCGCTGGGGACGGGACAGGGTATCGGCTACACCTTC	CSALGTGQGIGYTF
NA	NA	TRBV5-1	TRBJ1-1	TGCGCCAGCAGCCGGGGAAACATGAACACTGAAGCTTTCTTT	CASSRGNMNTEAFF
NA	NA	TRBV7-9	TRBJ1-2	TGTTCCAGCAGCTTAGGCAGGGGTGCTGGCTACACCTTC	CSSSLGRGAGYTF